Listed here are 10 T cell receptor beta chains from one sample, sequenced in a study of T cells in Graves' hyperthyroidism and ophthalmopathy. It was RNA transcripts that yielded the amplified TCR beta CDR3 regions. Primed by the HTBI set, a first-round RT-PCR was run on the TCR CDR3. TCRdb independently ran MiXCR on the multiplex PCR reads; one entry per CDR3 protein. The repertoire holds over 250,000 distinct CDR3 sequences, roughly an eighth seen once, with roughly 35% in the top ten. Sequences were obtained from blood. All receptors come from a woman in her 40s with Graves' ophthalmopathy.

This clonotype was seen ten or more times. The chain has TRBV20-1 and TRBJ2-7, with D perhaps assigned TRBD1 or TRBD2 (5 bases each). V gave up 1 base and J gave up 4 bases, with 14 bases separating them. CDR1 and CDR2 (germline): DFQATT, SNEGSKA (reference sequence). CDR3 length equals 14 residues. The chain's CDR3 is CSARARDETYEQYF. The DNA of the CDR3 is TGCAGTGCTAGAGCCCGGGACGAAACATACGAGCAGTACTTC.

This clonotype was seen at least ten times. Here the CDR3 reads CASSLWAGSSYNEQFF. The CDR3 DNA follows: TGTGCCAGCAGTTTATGGGCGGGTAGCTCCTACAATGAGCAGTTCTTC. The chain couples TRBV28 to TRBJ2-1; TRBD2 is a possible D gene (5 bases). CDR1 is MDHEN, CDR2 SYDVKM, per germline. The V end was cut by 0 bases, the J end by 0 bases, with 9 bases between. The CDR3 is made up of 16 amino acids.

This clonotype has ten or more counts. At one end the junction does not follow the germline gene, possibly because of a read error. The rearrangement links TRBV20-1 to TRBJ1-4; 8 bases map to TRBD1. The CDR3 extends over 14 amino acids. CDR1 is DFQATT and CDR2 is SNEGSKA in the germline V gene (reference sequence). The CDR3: CSARDRGEGEKLFF. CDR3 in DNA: TGCAGTGCTCGAGACAGGGGTGAGGGTGAAAAACTGTTTTTT.

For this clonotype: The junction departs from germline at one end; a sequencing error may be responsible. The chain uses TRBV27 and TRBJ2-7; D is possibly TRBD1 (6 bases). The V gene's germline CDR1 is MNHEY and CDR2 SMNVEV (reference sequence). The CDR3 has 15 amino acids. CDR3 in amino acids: CASGPPDSEFYEQYF. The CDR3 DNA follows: TGCGCCAGCGGTCCACCGGACAGCGAGTTCTACGAGCAGTACTTC.

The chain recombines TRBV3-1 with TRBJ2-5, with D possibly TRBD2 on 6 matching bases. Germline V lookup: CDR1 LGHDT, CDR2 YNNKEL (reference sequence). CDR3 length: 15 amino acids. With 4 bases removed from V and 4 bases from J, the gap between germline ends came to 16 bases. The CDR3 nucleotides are TGTGCCAGCAGCCGACCTACGGGAGTAGTAGAGACCCAGTACTTC. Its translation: CASSRPTGVVETQYF.

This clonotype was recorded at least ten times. In DNA, the CDR3 is TGCAGCGTTCTGACAGGACGGGAGACCCAGTACTTC. Translating gives CSVLTGRETQYF. This chain links TRBV29-1 with TRBJ2-5; tentative D call: TRBD1 (6 bases). Deletions cut 5 bases from V and 5 bases from J, with 12 bases between. Germline V gene data show CDR1 as SQVTM and CDR2 as ANQGSEA. The CDR3 covers 12 residues. The full variable domain, in which reference TRBV29-1 and TRBJ2-5 provide the parts outside the CDR3, is SAVISQKPSRDICQRGTSLTIQCQVDSQVTMMFWYRQQPGQSLTLIATANQGSEATYESGFVIDKFPISRPNLTFSTLTVSNMSPEDSSIYLCSVLTGRETQYFGPGTRLLVL.

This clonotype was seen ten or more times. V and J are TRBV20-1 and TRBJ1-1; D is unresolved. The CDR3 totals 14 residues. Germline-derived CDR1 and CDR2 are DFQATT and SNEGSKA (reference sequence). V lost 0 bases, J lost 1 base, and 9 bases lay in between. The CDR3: CSARDLRANTEAFF. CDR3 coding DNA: TGCAGTGCTAGAGATCTTAGGGCGAACACTGAAGCTTTCTTT.

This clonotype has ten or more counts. CDR3 region: CAWSPGRPTEAFF. The CDR3 region has the DNA TGTGCCTGGAGTCCCGGACGACCAACTGAAGCTTTCTTT. The chain employs TRBV30 and TRBJ1-1; D gene unclear. There are 13 residues in the CDR3. Trimming stripped 2 bases from V and 5 bases from J, with 12 bases between. Looked up from germline, CDR1 is GTSNPN and CDR2 is SVGIG (reference sequence).

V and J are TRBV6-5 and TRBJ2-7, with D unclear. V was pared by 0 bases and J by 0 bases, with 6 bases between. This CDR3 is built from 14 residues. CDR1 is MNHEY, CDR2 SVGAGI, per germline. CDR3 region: CASSYSQSSYEQYF. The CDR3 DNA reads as TGTGCCAGCAGTTACTCACAAAGCTCCTACGAGCAGTACTTC.

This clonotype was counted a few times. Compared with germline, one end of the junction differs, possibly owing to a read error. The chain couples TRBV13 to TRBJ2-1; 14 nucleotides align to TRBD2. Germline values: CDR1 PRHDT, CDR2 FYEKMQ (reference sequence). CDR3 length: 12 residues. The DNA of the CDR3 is TGTGCCAGCCGGGGACTAGCGGGAGAGCCGTTCTTC. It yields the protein CASRGLAGEPFF.